A selection of T cell receptor beta chains follows, all from one sample in a study of blood T cell repertoires in COVID-19. The assay was immunoSEQ multiplex PCR, and TCRdb's table has in-frame clones only and misses some. The sample yields 130,000 or so clones, roughly 80% seen once. The sequencing input was peripheral blood. The receptors stem from a man in his fifties or sixties with acute or convalescent COVID-19. Both conserved end residues are part of each CDR3. Each record gives: CDR3 protein, CDR3 DNA, clone size, D gene, J gene, V gene. A D gene is named only where the DNA matches it firmly. Only some rows state a clone size, as once, few, many or a class for expanded clones.

CASSRDLGYTETQYF | TGTGCCAGCAGTCGGGACTTGGGCTACACAGAGACCCAGTACTTC | NA | NA | TRBJ2-5 | TRBV2
CASSLRGRGYEQYF | TGCGCCAGCAGCTTGCGCGGGAGAGGCTACGAGCAGTACTTC | few | TRBD2 | TRBJ2-7 | TRBV5-1
CAWSRTGGAYTEAFF | TGTGCCTGGAGCCGAACAGGGGGCGCGTACACTGAAGCTTTCTTT | NA | TRBD1 | TRBJ1-1 | TRBV30
CASSYEGVNTEAFF | TGTGCCAGCAGTTATGAGGGGGTGAACACTGAAGCTTTCTTT | NA | NA | TRBJ1-1 | TRBV6-5
CASSLRGQGIGNTIYF | TGCGCCAGCAGCTTGCGAGGACAGGGGATCGGAAACACCATATATTTT | NA | TRBD1 | TRBJ1-3 | TRBV5-1
CASSWEGNQPQHF | TGTGCCAGCAGTTGGGAGGGGAATCAGCCCCAGCATTTT | NA | NA | TRBJ1-5 | TRBV6-1
CASSLTGPTSYNEQFF | TGTGCCAGCAGTTTAACAGGACCCACCTCCTACAATGAGCAGTTCTTC | NA | NA | TRBJ2-1 | TRBV27
CAWSVLGGMNTQYF | TGTGCCTGGAGTGTCCTCGGGGGGATGAATACGCAGTATTTT | NA | TRBD2 | TRBJ2-3 | TRBV30
CASSLVLAINEQFF | TGTGCCAGCAGCTTAGTACTAGCTATCAATGAGCAGTTCTTC | NA | NA | TRBJ2-1 | TRBV7-2
CASSVEGQGFRGYTF | TGTGCCAGCAGCGTAGAGGGACAGGGGTTTAGGGGCTACACCTTC | NA | TRBD1 | TRBJ1-2 | TRBV9
CASSKTGGFQPQHF | TGTGCCAGCAGCAAGACAGGGGGTTTTCAGCCCCAGCATTTT | NA | TRBD1 | TRBJ1-5 | TRBV7-9
CASRPTKEGGKAFF | TGTGCCAGCAGACCAACCAAGGAGGGGGGGAAAGCTTTCTTT | NA | NA | TRBJ1-1 | TRBV6-6
CASSLAFSGLGSETQYF | TGTGCCAGCAGCTTAGCCTTTTCGGGGTTAGGTTCGGAGACCCAGTACTTC | NA | NA | TRBJ2-5 | TRBV11-1
CATSDLYRGTGELFF | TGTGCCACCAGTGACTTATACAGGGGCACCGGGGAGCTGTTTTTT | few | TRBD1 | TRBJ2-2 | TRBV24-1
CASSLLASNTDTQYF | TGCGCCAGCAGCTTGCTTGCTAGCAACACAGATACGCAGTATTTT | NA | NA | TRBJ2-3 | TRBV5-1
CASSLGATEAFF | TGTGCCAGCAGTTTGGGGGCCACTGAAGCTTTCTTT | NA | NA | TRBJ1-1 | TRBV3-1/TRBV3-2
CASSFQQGPNSPLHF | TGTGCCAGCAGCTTTCAACAGGGCCCTAATTCACCCCTCCACTTT | once | NA | TRBJ1-6 | TRBV9
CASKSLDSYEQYF | TGCGCCAGCAAGAGTCTAGATTCCTACGAGCAGTACTTC | NA | NA | TRBJ2-7 | TRBV5-1
CASSVGDTGANEQFF | TGTGCCAGCAGCGTCGGGGACACCGGTGCCAATGAGCAGTTCTTC | NA | NA | TRBJ2-1 | TRBV3-1/TRBV3-2
CASSSKWDRPVSNQPQHF | TGTGCCAGCAGTTCGAAATGGGACAGACCGGTTAGCAATCAGCCCCAGCATTTT | NA | NA | TRBJ1-5 | TRBV21-1
CASSLRQVNTEAFF | TGCGCCAGCAGCTTGAGACAGGTGAACACTGAAGCTTTCTTT | once | NA | TRBJ1-1 | TRBV5-1
CASSQGLGGLFETQYF | TGTGCCAGCAGCCAGGGGCTGGGAGGGCTTTTCGAGACCCAGTACTTC | NA | TRBD2 | TRBJ2-5 | TRBV14
CASNEGVAGETGELFF | TGTGCCAGCAACGAGGGGGTAGCGGGAGAGACCGGGGAGCTGTTTTTT | NA | TRBD2 | TRBJ2-2 | TRBV2
CASSKGLAAPVSNEQFF | TGTGCCAGTAGTAAGGGACTAGCGGCCCCTGTAAGCAATGAGCAGTTCTTC | NA | TRBD2 | TRBJ2-1 | TRBV19
CASRSPEVDTQYF | TGTGCCAGCCGGTCCCCCGAGGTGGATACGCAGTATTTT | NA | NA | TRBJ2-3 | TRBV6-5